Below, one TCR beta chain is given with its context. The antigen this receptor binds is unknown. Base qualities were left out, and no much larger clone turns up one base away. The library was produced with the immunoSEQ multiplex PCR assay. For the multiplex PCR, a mixture combining 60 forward primers for TCR Vbeta segments and 13 reverse primers for TCR Jbeta segments was used. The CDR3 region of rearranged TCR beta genes was amplified from genomic DNA with a multiplex PCR assay. On the Illumina HiSeq System, the amplified TCR beta libraries were sequenced as 87-base-pair reads. In the source study's methods: A later analysis counted about 82 million unique TCR beta chains across the 640 or so repertoires, and roughly 9.9 million of these chains were shared by at least two donors. To remove PCR and sequencing errors, raw reads were error-corrected and collapsed into unique sequences using a nearest-neighbor algorithm that merged closely related sequences. Alignment of CDR3 sequences to IMGT reference sequences was used to assign V, D and J gene segments. Each retained sequence needed at least a six-nucleotide match to both a V gene segment and a J gene segment. Rearrangements were called productive when the CDR3 lacked stop codons and stayed in frame with V and J; all others were non-productive. Following IMGT convention, CDR3 was defined as the stretch from the second conserved V-encoded cysteine to the conserved J-encoded phenylalanine. The earlier analysis of about 570 of the donors excluded any sequence lacking an unambiguous match to a single V gene segment. An earlier analysis of 587 of the donors classified V segments as functional when productive rearrangements were above 56.7% and as segregating when the standard deviation between donors was above 5%. A statistical classification framework was developed to diagnose cytomegalovirus status using the catalog of TCR beta chain sequences. A later analysis assigned V and J genes by comparing TCR nucleotide sequences with IMGT/GENE-DB human TR gene sequences. In a later analysis, CDR3 sequences and most-parsimonious VDJ recombination scenarios were assigned using the TCRdist pipeline. In a later analysis, each TCR beta chain was defined by its CDR3 amino acid sequence together with its V-gene family, and reads without a unique V-gene family were excluded. A later analysis removed 500 to 600 highly shared, low-generation-probability nucleotide sequences to deal with suspected cross-contamination and a sequencing artifact. In a later analysis, a clonal expansion index was calculated for each public chain from normalized within-repertoire ranks of inferred template counts. Generation probabilities in a later analysis came from a VDJ recombination model fitted to out-of-frame rearrangements, and those results were checked against IGoR. A later analysis scored TCR-TCR, TCR-HLA and TCR-CMV co-occurrence with hypergeometric tests, applying a repertoire-size bias correction to TCR pairs. A later analysis estimated false discovery rates by permuting HLA or CMV assignments 20 times. In a later analysis, co-occurring TCRs were grouped with DBSCAN, and TCRdist sequence similarity was added when clustering was performed within HLA-allele-positive subsets. Repertoires with fewer than 30,000 or more than 120,000 public chains, plus five repertoires with anomalous nucleotide sharing, were excluded from co-occurrence clustering. In TCRdb, the immuneACCESS table is reduced to in-frame sequences with V and J assigned. These tables do not hold every clone; where another copy was compared, an unresolved V gene accounts for under half, and the others remain unexplained. V and J calls and clone size are those listed in that table; D and trimming were worked out from the DNA. A total of 150,000 to 250,000 clones appear in this sample, 79% of them only once. 4% to 4.5% of the sample comes from the top ten.

CDR1 and CDR2 are read off the germline V gene as SNHLY and FYNNEI. V is pruned by 6 bases and J by 0 bases, leaving 7 bases of the junction without a gene match. The CDR3, from cysteine to phenylalanine, totals 18 residues. Kept here is only the CDR3 DNA, which spans 54 bases and is read in frame from base 1. This record comes from a study of cytomegalovirus exposure and HLA in healthy donors listed by TCRdb under 2017. Study-wide context: An earlier analysis of about 560 of the donors reported about 300 Gb of sequence data and 117 million unique TCR beta sequences obtained from roughly 180 million T cells. High-throughput TCR immunosequencing, statistical association of individual TCRs with disease status, and machine learning were combined to predict cytomegalovirus infection status. Donor age, sex, ethnicity and CMV serostatus were compiled alongside the repertoire data. In addition to the first cohort of 666 subjects, a separate validation cohort of 120 different subjects was used. The number of typed donors differed by locus: roughly 629-640 for A, B, C, DRB1 and DQB1; some 500 for DQA1; some 590 for DPA1; and about 470 for DPB1. The study aimed to test whether signatures of past pathogen exposure could be identified by cataloging public T cell receptors. Rather than using new phenotypic data, the later analysis identified candidate immune exposures from TCR beta sequences and from how often those sequences occurred across donors. Across 398 genotyped donors of the cohort, an average of roughly 250,000 unique TCR beta nucleotide sequences per donor were sequenced, and around 19% of those sequences were non-productive. The study used immunosequencing to profile the T cell repertoires of approximately 650 subjects and linked those repertoires to cytomegalovirus serostatus. To decide whether each TCR beta V gene segment behaved as functional or pseudogenic, an earlier analysis of 587 of the donors relied on high-throughput TCR beta sequencing. About five DR-DQ haplotypes were handled as single units for association and clustering, since linkage in the cohort was strong. Among the approximately 430 genotyped donors, approximately 76% belonged to the genetic ancestry cluster associated with self-reported Caucasian donors. To study patterns of TCR occurrence, a later analysis re-analyzed previously published TCR beta repertoires from 650 to 750 donors and added high-resolution HLA genotyping. Roughly 300 gigabases of sequencing data and tens of millions of unique TCR sequences were included in an early release covering about 600 HLA-typed donors. A later genetic analysis took genome-wide SNP genotypes for about 55% of the 666 donors and used that subset as a discovery cohort. All discovery cohort repertoires had been generated using a single sequencing platform. HLA typing included class I and class II loci at four-digit resolution. Results and caveats for the whole study, not just this receptor: The classifier was reported to diagnose cytomegalovirus status with high specificity and sensitivity in both the original and validation cohorts. Because counts were too low, 15 or so rarely observed V segments, including chromosome 9 orphons, were excluded from the earlier analysis of 587 of the donors. A later analysis reported that several top co-occurrence clusters appeared linked to parvovirus B19, influenza, CMV and Epstein-Barr virus. Strong co-occurrence of HLA alleles, especially DR and DQ, made assigning TCR associations to individual alleles difficult. A later analysis associated around 16,000 TCR beta sequences with specific HLA alleles at a false discovery rate of 0.05. A few of the identified cytomegalovirus-associated TCR beta chains were confirmed in vitro to be specific for cytomegalovirus antigens. According to the authors, the approach could potentially be generalized to other disease states and immunological phenotypes. A further reported finding was that TCR beta sequences accurately predicted the HLA-A and HLA-B alleles for most subjects in the first cohort. A later analysis found that TCR association rates varied across HLA loci, with DRB1 alleles showing the most associated TCRs and HLA-C alleles the fewest. The presence/absence analyses assumed that sequencing depth was roughly uniform across donors, and that assumption may not be true. A later genetic analysis reported fewer N-insertions in productive TCRs among donors in an Asian-associated ancestry cluster than the roughly 640-donor mean. Across donors, most TCR sequences were observed very rarely, whereas some public TCRs were present in many individuals. The cohort was sequenced for TCR beta chains only, and without alpha or paired-chain data the features that could be detected were limited. An earlier analysis of 450 to 750 of the donors showed that most TCR beta V segments appeared in productive rearrangements either about 87% or about 30% of the time, which broadly matched IMGT annotations. According to a later analysis, most CMV-associated TCR beta chains appeared to be HLA-restricted, and the HLA associations seemed to be driven largely by CMV exposure. Some IMGT-functional V segments, including TRBV6-2 and TRBV6-3, could not be distinguished by the 87-base-pair reads and were therefore excluded. A total of 164 TCR beta chains were listed by the study as associated with cytomegalovirus. In a later analysis, HLA-associated TCR beta chains showed more clonal expansion and lower generation probabilities than non-associated chains that were equally common. HLA typing was unavailable for some donors at each locus, so association tests used only the typed subset. A later genetic analysis associated a missense DCLRE1C variant with V-gene and J-gene trimming of TCR beta chains, and an independent cohort replicated the association. The only immune exposure information available for the cohort was CMV serostatus. Linkage disequilibrium might explain the correlated functional status among segregating V segments, but an unknown experimental factor could not be ruled out. A group of highly shared sequence variants was considered likely to be a technical artifact of the sequencing pipeline.

The cohort comprised 670 or so healthy bone marrow donors. At the time of sampling, all cohort members were nominally healthy, though unrecorded immune exposures were likely present. The donor was CMV seropositive and belonged to the group of 250 to 300 seropositive cohort members. A peripheral blood sample was provided by each donor, and peripheral blood mononuclear cells were used for TCR beta sequencing. The Qiagen DNeasy Blood Extraction Kit was used to extract genomic DNA from the blood cell samples. The rearranged chain carries TRBV2 and TRBJ2-3, and 15 junction bases match TRBD2. The sample taken for sequencing was PBMCs. This clonotype was obtained from a woman aged 25 to 45 in good health and CMV-seropositive. The bases are TGTGCCAGCAGCCGGGGACTAGCGGGAGGTACTAGCACAGATACGCAGTATTTT. Its protein is CASSRGLAGGTSTDTQYF.